The text below deals with one TCR beta chain. These data come from a study of cytomegalovirus exposure and HLA in healthy donors. Germline CDR1 is SNHLY and CDR2 is FYNNEI. The CDR3 is made up of 15 amino acids. V shed 6 bases and J shed 2 bases, with 17 bases lying between them. Primers: 60 Vbeta forward and 13 Jbeta reverse. Here immunoSEQ multiplex PCR was the method, and the copy in TCRdb shows in-frame clones only, minus some. The table records 150,000 or so clones, less than 90% of them present only once. The V gene is TRBV2, the J gene TRBJ2-7; D may be TRBD1 (7 bases). The receptor's source is a young woman in good health and CMV-seronegative. The material sequenced was PBMCs. The CDR3 DNA reads as TGTGCCAGCAGGGGGGGAAGGACAGGAGCCTACGAGCAGTACTTC. Translation gives CASRGGRTGAYEQYF.